The present TCR beta chain was sequenced within a study of T cells after yellow fever vaccination. The overall study: SMART-Seq v4 Ultra Low Input prepared the low-cell-number fractions.

This clonotype has more than one count but fewer than ten. Universal primer sites and UMIs were introduced during 5'RACE template-switching synthesis of TCR cDNA. MiXCR, run by TCRdb on the 5' RACE reads, gives a single entry per CDR3 protein. The sample records roughly 79,000 distinct CDR3 sequences, around 7.9% being singletons. The TCR comes from a man aged 18 to 30 who received the YFV17D yellow fever vaccine. Specimen: CD8+ T cells sorted from PBMCs, collected about 10 days after the first yellow fever vaccination.

The CDR3 sequence: CASSFGRVEAFF. The CDR3 DNA is TGTGCCAGCAGCTTTGGCAGGGTTGAAGCTTTCTTT. This chain connects TRBV7-2 to TRBJ1-1; a possible D gene is TRBD1 (5 bases). The V and J ends lost 3 bases and 7 bases respectively, with 9 bases between them. The CDR3 is 12 amino acids. CDR1 SGHTA and CDR2 FQGNSA come from the germline V gene.